Here is one T cell receptor beta chain with its context. TCR beta CDR3 regions were amplified from RNA transcripts. Carried out on the TCR CDR3, a first-round RT-PCR used the HTBI primer set. In TCRdb, the multiplex PCR reads were re-called with MiXCR into one record per CDR3 protein. The sample shows approximately 870,000 distinct CDR3 sequences, roughly 37% of them seen only once. The CDR3 extends over 13 amino acids. V lost 7 bases to trimming and J lost 3 bases, with 13 bases between them. Source material for PBMCs was less than 12 ml fresh peripheral blood. These data are taken from a study of T cells in Graves' hyperthyroidism and ophthalmopathy. Study-wide background: Peripheral blood collection took place at initial diagnosis, before any treatment.

The gene calls are TRBV12-3 or TRBV12-4 and TRBJ2-7; D is unclear. The sequenced material came from blood. This TCR was sampled from a man younger than 35 with Graves' hyperthyroidism. The CDR3: CASTLGGYYEQYF. The CDR3 bases are TGTGCCAGCACCCTCGGTGGTTACTACGAGCAGTACTTC.